This T cell receptor (beta chain) was found in a study of T-cell memory formation after mild COVID-19. TCRdb re-called the 5' RACE reads through MiXCR, storing one row per CDR3 protein. The sample includes a few hundred thousand distinct CDR3 sequences, 13% to 15% of them seen just once. The CDR3 is 15 amino acids. CDR1 SGHTA and CDR2 FQGNSA come from the germline V gene. V lost 1 base and J lost 2; bases outside the gene matches: 2. Study observations and caveats: Within pre-infection memory, some responding clones were found, suggesting cross-reactive memory joined.

This clonotype has at least ten counts. Its antigen is still unknown. Material: PBMCs or a T cell subset sorted from them (not recorded which). The receptor comes from a man between 18 and 29 years old who had mild COVID-19 (a few samples of this study predate the infection). Cell type and time point are not known. The rearrangement uses TRBV7-2 and TRBJ2-1; 7 bases map to TRBD1. This CDR3 reads CASSLGQGAYNEQFF. In nucleotides, the CDR3 is TGTGCCAGCAGCTTAGGACAGGGAGCCTACAATGAGCAGTTCTTC.